The rows below give T cell receptor beta chains drawn from one sample of a study of T cells after yellow fever vaccination. Using its own MiXCR run on the 5' RACE reads, TCRdb lists one record per CDR3 protein. This sample has under 350,000 distinct CDR3 sequences, with approximately 4% found just once. The sequencing here drew on PBMCs, taken 5 days after the yellow fever booster vaccination. Source of these receptors: a man aged 18 to 30 who received the YFV17D yellow fever vaccine. Both conserved end residues are part of each CDR3. Fields, in order: V gene, J gene, CDR3 length, clone size, CDR3 protein. Expanded clones get a size class; other rows say once, few or many, or leave the size out.

v_gene: TRBV16; j_gene: TRBJ2-5; len: 12; abundance: .; CDR3aa: CASSRHQETQYF
v_gene: TRBV6-5; j_gene: TRBJ1-1; len: 13; abundance: .; CDR3aa: CASRAHGPTEAFF
v_gene: TRBV7-2; j_gene: TRBJ2-2; len: 16; abundance: many; CDR3aa: CASSPQTGTLTGELFF
v_gene: TRBV11-3; j_gene: TRBJ2-3; len: 13; abundance: .; CDR3aa: CASSRGGGDRQFF
v_gene: TRBV6-5; j_gene: TRBJ1-4; len: 17; abundance: many; CDR3aa: CASRRNSELATNEKLFF
v_gene: TRBV7-2; j_gene: TRBJ1-2; len: 17; abundance: many; CDR3aa: CASSLRIRQATNYGYTF
v_gene: TRBV29-1; j_gene: TRBJ1-2; len: 17; abundance: few; CDR3aa: CSRETESRQEWVYGYTF
v_gene: TRBV9; j_gene: TRBJ2-3; len: 15; abundance: .; CDR3aa: CASNQGARVEDTQYF
v_gene: TRBV7-8; j_gene: TRBJ1-3; len: 20; abundance: many; CDR3aa: CASSLARMVGVAHSGNTIYF
v_gene: TRBV20-1; j_gene: TRBJ1-2; len: 13; abundance: .; CDR3aa: CSAGRGTNYGYTF
v_gene: TRBV15; j_gene: TRBJ2-5; len: 16; abundance: .; CDR3aa: CATSRDGTRVRETQYF
v_gene: TRBV18; j_gene: TRBJ2-2; len: 15; abundance: .; CDR3aa: CASSPRPGNTGELSF
v_gene: TRBV19; j_gene: TRBJ2-4; len: 14; abundance: many; CDR3aa: CASSITGSKNIQYF
v_gene: TRBV20-1; j_gene: TRBJ1-5; len: 14; abundance: .; CDR3aa: CSARTGRPDQPQHF
v_gene: TRBV4-2; j_gene: TRBJ2-7; len: 15; abundance: many; CDR3aa: CASSQALEGSGEQYF
v_gene: TRBV27; j_gene: TRBJ1-5; len: 14; abundance: many; CDR3aa: CASSLGGTNQPQHF
v_gene: TRBV20-1; j_gene: TRBJ2-1; len: 14; abundance: few; CDR3aa: CSAGRGLAGVEQFF
v_gene: TRBV12-3/TRBV12-4; j_gene: TRBJ2-5; len: 12; abundance: many; CDR3aa: CASTRGEETQYF
v_gene: TRBV7-2; j_gene: TRBJ2-2; len: 15; abundance: few; CDR3aa: CASSLVAVNTGELFF
v_gene: TRBV2; j_gene: TRBJ2-3; len: 15; abundance: few; CDR3aa: CASSGMAGGADTQYF
v_gene: TRBV9; j_gene: TRBJ1-6; len: 16; abundance: many; CDR3aa: CASSERELERDSPLHF
v_gene: TRBV28; j_gene: TRBJ1-6; len: 12; abundance: many; CDR3aa: CASRVLGSPLHF
v_gene: TRBV7-9; j_gene: TRBJ2-7; len: 13; abundance: few; CDR3aa: CASSFPETYEQYF
v_gene: TRBV27; j_gene: TRBJ1-6; len: 14; abundance: few; CDR3aa: CASQGLQESSPLHF
v_gene: TRBV3-1; j_gene: TRBJ1-1; len: 14; abundance: few; CDR3aa: CASSRRDPNTEAFF
v_gene: TRBV5-6; j_gene: TRBJ2-5; len: 14; abundance: many; CDR3aa: CASSFGRTQETQYF
v_gene: TRBV7-9; j_gene: TRBJ2-1; len: 15; abundance: many; CDR3aa: CASSLDGVSYNEQFF
v_gene: TRBV25-1; j_gene: TRBJ2-3; len: 19; abundance: many; CDR3aa: CASSRKPDRTILGTDTQYF
v_gene: TRBV13; j_gene: TRBJ2-3; len: 16; abundance: many; CDR3aa: CASSDRQGESTDTQYF
v_gene: TRBV20-1; j_gene: TRBJ1-1; len: 15; abundance: .; CDR3aa: CSAREFAGAATEAFF
v_gene: TRBV5-4; j_gene: TRBJ2-3; len: 16; abundance: few; CDR3aa: CASSLLAGAGTDTQYF
v_gene: TRBV4-1; j_gene: TRBJ1-1; len: 15; abundance: many; CDR3aa: CASSQEGTLGTEAFF
v_gene: TRBV7-2; j_gene: TRBJ2-1; len: 15; abundance: few; CDR3aa: CASSSTRGSYNEQFF
v_gene: TRBV5-1; j_gene: TRBJ2-3; len: 15; abundance: few; CDR3aa: CASTTWGGATDTQYF
v_gene: TRBV4-2; j_gene: TRBJ2-3; len: 14; abundance: many; CDR3aa: CASSQETSADTQYF
v_gene: TRBV7-2; j_gene: TRBJ2-7; len: 15; abundance: many; CDR3aa: CASSFNLAGSYEQYF
v_gene: TRBV29-1; j_gene: TRBJ2-1; len: 15; abundance: many; CDR3aa: CSVEDVKGGNNEQFF
v_gene: TRBV4-1; j_gene: TRBJ2-3; len: 17; abundance: few; CDR3aa: CASSQGVQRGRTDTQYF
v_gene: TRBV7-9; j_gene: TRBJ2-1; len: 15; abundance: many; CDR3aa: CASRRYRDSYNEQFF
v_gene: TRBV5-1; j_gene: TRBJ1-1; len: 15; abundance: many; CDR3aa: CASSLEPTGNTEAFF
v_gene: TRBV7-2; j_gene: TRBJ2-3; len: 18; abundance: few; CDR3aa: CASSLDKVEQKQVDTQYF
v_gene: TRBV29-1; j_gene: TRBJ1-1; len: 11; abundance: many; CDR3aa: CSVETDTEAFF
v_gene: TRBV7-2; j_gene: TRBJ1-2; len: 13; abundance: many; CDR3aa: CASSPDRNYGYTF
v_gene: TRBV7-2; j_gene: TRBJ2-1; len: 14; abundance: few; CDR3aa: CASGGLATYNEQFF
v_gene: TRBV28; j_gene: TRBJ2-3; len: 16; abundance: many; CDR3aa: CASSSPGTLSTDTQYF
v_gene: TRBV7-9; j_gene: TRBJ2-1; len: 19; abundance: few; CDR3aa: CASSLGASGTSGGANEQFF
v_gene: TRBV11-3; j_gene: TRBJ2-1; len: 15; abundance: few; CDR3aa: CASSPRGKSYNEQFF
v_gene: TRBV4-3; j_gene: TRBJ2-3; len: 16; abundance: .; CDR3aa: CASSQVWGTGGDTQYF
v_gene: TRBV5-1; j_gene: TRBJ2-5; len: 13; abundance: many; CDR3aa: CASNDNLGETQYF
v_gene: TRBV20-1; j_gene: TRBJ2-3; len: 14; abundance: .; CDR3aa: CSAEDRGSTDTQYF
v_gene: TRBV6-2/TRBV6-3; j_gene: TRBJ2-3; len: 12; abundance: few; CDR3aa: CASSYAGDTQYF
v_gene: TRBV27; j_gene: TRBJ2-3; len: 15; abundance: .; CDR3aa: CASRLAGGRTDTQYF
v_gene: TRBV4-3; j_gene: TRBJ1-5; len: 15; abundance: many; CDR3aa: CASSPDRVTNQPQHF
v_gene: TRBV5-6; j_gene: TRBJ2-1; len: 15; abundance: few; CDR3aa: CASSSWGAPYNEQFF
v_gene: TRBV4-2; j_gene: TRBJ2-7; len: 16; abundance: many; CDR3aa: CASSRLDSPSSYEQYF
v_gene: TRBV5-1; j_gene: TRBJ2-5; len: 15; abundance: few; CDR3aa: CASSLETGIGETQYF
v_gene: TRBV14; j_gene: TRBJ2-1; len: 14; abundance: .; CDR3aa: CASSQFQGNNEQFF
v_gene: TRBV7-3; j_gene: TRBJ2-3; len: 15; abundance: .; CDR3aa: CASSLNVGAGDTQYF